The present T cell receptor (beta chain) was sequenced within a study of T cells in Graves' hyperthyroidism and ophthalmopathy. Subjects with ophthalmopathy showed a Clinical Activity Score no lower than 3, a NOSPECS grade no lower than 4, and a duration shorter than 3 months. Extraction of PBMCs used around 9.6 ml of fresh peripheral blood. Study-level results: A median 6.5 months before onset, the model predicted ophthalmopathy.

From germline, CDR1 is SGHRS and CDR2 YFSETQ. J gave up 5 bases and V 1 base, and 1 base lay outside the gene matches. The CDR3 has 14 amino acids. This clonotype was detected many times. Its antigen is as yet unknown. RNA transcripts were the template for amplifying TCR beta CDR3 regions. The TCR CDR3 was amplified in a first-round RT-PCR using the HTBI primer set. One entry per CDR3 protein, called by TCRdb with MiXCR from the multiplex PCR reads. The sample contains about 500,000 distinct CDR3 sequences, roughly 18% of which appear only once. V is TRBV5-1 and J is TRBJ2-3, with 10 bases aligning to TRBD2. This receptor was identified in a young woman with Graves' ophthalmopathy. Material for sequencing was blood. CDR3 loop: CASSLTSGVDTQYF. CDR3 sequence (DNA): TGCGCCAGCAGCTTGACTAGCGGGGTAGATACGCAGTATTTT.